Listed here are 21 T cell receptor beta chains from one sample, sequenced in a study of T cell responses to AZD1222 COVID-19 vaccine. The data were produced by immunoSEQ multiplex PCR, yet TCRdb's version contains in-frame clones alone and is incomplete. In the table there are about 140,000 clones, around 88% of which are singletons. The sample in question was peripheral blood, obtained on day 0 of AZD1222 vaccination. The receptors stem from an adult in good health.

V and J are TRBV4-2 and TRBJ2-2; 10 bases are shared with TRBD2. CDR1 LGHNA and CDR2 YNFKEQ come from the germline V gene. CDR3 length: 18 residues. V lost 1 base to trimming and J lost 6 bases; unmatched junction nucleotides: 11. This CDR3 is CASSQASLAGEGSGELFF. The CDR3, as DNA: TGTGCCAGCAGCCAAGCGTCTCTAGCGGGAGAGGGTTCCGGGGAGCTGTTTTTT.

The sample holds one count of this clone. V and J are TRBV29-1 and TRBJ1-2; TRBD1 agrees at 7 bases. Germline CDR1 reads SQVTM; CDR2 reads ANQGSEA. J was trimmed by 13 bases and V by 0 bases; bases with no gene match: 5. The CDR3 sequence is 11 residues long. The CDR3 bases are TGCAGCGTTGAAGATCAGGGGGTTTTCACCTTC. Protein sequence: CSVEDQGVFTF.

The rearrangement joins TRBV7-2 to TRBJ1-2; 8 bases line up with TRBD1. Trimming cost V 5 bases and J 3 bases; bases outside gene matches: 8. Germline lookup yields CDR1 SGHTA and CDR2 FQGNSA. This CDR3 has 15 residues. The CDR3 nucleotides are TGTGCCAGCAGCCCCGATCGGACAGGGCACTATGGCTACACCTTC. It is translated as CASSPDRTGHYGYTF.

The CDR3 region is CASSTENTEAFF. The CDR3 DNA is TGTGCCAGCAGTACAGAAAACACTGAAGCTTTCTTT. The rearrangement uses TRBV6-5 and TRBJ1-1, with D uncertain. Germline CDR1 is MNHEY and CDR2 is SVGAGI. Trimming left V 5 bases short and J 2 bases short, with 6 bases between. The CDR3 consists of 12 residues.

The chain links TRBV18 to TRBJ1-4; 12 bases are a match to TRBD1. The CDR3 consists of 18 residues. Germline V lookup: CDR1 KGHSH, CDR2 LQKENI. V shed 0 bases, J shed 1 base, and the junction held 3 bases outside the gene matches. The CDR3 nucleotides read TGTGCCAGCTCACCACCCGGGACAGGGGGCATAACTAATGAAAAACTGTTTTTT. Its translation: CASSPPGTGGITNEKLFF.

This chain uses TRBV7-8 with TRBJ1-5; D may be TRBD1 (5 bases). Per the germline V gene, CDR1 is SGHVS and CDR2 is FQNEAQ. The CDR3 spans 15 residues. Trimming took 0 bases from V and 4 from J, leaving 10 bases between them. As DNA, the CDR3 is TGTGCCAGCAGCTTAGCGCCAGGGAAGAATCAGCCCCAGCATTTT. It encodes CASSLAPGKNQPQHF.

CDR3 amino acids: CASRGGESYTEAFF. CDR3 nucleotides: TGTGCCAGCAGGGGGGGGGAGTCGTACACTGAAGCTTTCTTT. The rearrangement joins TRBV2 to TRBJ1-1; possible D gene TRBD1, 5 bases. Germline loops: CDR1 SNHLY, CDR2 FYNNEI. CDR3 length: 14 residues. Trimming removed 6 bases at V and 3 bases at J, with 14 bases between.

CDR3: CASNAGGEYGYTF. In DNA, the CDR3 is TGTGCCAGTAACGCGGGGGGCGAGTATGGCTACACCTTC. V gene TRBV25-1 combines with J gene TRBJ1-2; D possibly corresponds to TRBD1 (6 bases). With 9 bases removed from V and 5 bases from J, the gap between germline ends came to 16 bases. Germline loops: CDR1 MGHDK, CDR2 SYGVNS. The CDR3 is 13 residues long.

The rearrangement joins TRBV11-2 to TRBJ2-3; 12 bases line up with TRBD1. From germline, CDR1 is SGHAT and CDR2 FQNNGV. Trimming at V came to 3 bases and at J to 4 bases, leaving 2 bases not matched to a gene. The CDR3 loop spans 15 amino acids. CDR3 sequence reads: CASSLGTGGPDTQYF. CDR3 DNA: TGTGCCAGCAGCTTGGGGACAGGGGGCCCAGATACGCAGTATTTT.

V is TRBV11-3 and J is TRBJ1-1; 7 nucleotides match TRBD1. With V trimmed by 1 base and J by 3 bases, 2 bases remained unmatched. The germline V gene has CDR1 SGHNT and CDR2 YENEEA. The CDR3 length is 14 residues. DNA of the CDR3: TGTGCCAGCAGCTTAGGACAGGGTGACACTGAAGCTTTCTTT. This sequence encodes CASSLGQGDTEAFF.

The CDR3 coding sequence is TGTGCCAGCAGTTTAAGGCCAGATGGCTACACCTTC. Translation gives CASSLRPDGYTF. This chain links TRBV28 with TRBJ1-2; D not certain. This CDR3 is built from 12 residues. The germline CDR1 and CDR2 sequences are MDHEN and SYDVKM. V shed 2 bases and J shed 6 bases, with 7 bases lying between them.

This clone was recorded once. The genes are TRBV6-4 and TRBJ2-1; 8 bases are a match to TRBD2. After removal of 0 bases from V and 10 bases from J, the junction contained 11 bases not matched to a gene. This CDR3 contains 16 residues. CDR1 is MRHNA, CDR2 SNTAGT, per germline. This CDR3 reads CASSDSTTGGPGEQFF. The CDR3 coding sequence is TGTGCCAGCAGTGACTCGACAACGGGAGGGCCGGGGGAGCAGTTCTTC.

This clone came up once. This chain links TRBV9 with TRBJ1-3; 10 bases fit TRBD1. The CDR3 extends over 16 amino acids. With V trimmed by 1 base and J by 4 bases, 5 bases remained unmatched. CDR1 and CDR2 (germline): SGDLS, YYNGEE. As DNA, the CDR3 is TGTGCCAGCAGCGTATTCGGACAGGGGGAGGGAAACACCATATATTTT. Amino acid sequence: CASSVFGQGEGNTIYF.

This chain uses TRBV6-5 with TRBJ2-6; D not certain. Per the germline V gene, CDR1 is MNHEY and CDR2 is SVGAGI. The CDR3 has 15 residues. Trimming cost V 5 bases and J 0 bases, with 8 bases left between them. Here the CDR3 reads CASSPIFSGANVLTF. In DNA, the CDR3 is TGTGCCAGCAGTCCAATATTCTCTGGGGCCAACGTCCTGACTTTC.

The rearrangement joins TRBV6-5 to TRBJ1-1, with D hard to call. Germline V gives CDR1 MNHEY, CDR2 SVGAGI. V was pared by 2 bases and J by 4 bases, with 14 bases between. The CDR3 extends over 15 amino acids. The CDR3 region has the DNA TGTGCCAGCAGTTACGTAAGGGTCGGAGGCACTGAAGCTTTCTTT. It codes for CASSYVRVGGTEAFF.

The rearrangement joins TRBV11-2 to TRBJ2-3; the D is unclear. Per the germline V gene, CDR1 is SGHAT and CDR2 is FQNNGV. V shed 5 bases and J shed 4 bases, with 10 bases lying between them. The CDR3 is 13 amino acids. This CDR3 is CASSPRIADTQYF. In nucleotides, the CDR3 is TGTGCCAGCAGCCCCCGTATCGCAGATACGCAGTATTTT.

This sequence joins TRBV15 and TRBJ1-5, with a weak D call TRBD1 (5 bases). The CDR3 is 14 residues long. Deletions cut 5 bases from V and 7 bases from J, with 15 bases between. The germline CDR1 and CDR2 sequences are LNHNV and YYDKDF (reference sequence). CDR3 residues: CATSPRGGGQPQHF. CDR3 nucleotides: TGTGCCACCAGCCCCCGTGGGGGGGGGCAGCCCCAGCATTTT.

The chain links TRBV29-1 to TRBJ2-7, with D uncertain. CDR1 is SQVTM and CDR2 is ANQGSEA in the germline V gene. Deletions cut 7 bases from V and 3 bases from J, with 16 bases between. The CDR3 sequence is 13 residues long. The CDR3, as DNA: TGCAGCGCTGTCTCACAACGAGACTACGAGCAGTACTTC. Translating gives CSAVSQRDYEQYF.

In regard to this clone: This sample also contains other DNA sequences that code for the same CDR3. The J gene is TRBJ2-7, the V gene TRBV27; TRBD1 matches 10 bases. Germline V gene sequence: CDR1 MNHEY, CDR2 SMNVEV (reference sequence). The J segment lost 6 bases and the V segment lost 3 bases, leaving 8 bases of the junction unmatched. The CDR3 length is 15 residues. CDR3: CASSFGDRGRSEQYF. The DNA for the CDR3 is TGTGCCAGCAGTTTCGGCGACAGGGGGCGAAGCGAGCAGTACTTC.

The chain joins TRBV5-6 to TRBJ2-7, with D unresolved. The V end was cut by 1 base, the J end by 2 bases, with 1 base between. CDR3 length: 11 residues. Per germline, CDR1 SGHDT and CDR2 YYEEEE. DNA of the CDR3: TGTGCCAGCAGCTTGACCTACGAGCAGTACTTC. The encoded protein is CASSLTYEQYF.

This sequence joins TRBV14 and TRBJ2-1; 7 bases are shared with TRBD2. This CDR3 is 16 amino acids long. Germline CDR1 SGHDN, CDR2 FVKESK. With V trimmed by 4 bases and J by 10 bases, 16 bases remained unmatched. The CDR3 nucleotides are TGTGCCAGCAGCCCCAGAGATTTCGGGAGGCTAGGGGAGCAGTTCTTC. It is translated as CASSPRDFGRLGEQFF.